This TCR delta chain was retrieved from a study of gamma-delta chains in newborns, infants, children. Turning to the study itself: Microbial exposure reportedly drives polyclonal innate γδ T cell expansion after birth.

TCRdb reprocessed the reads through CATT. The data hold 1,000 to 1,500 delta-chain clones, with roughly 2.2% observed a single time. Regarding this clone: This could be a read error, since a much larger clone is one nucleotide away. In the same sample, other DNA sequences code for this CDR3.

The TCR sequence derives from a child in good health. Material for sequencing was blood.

CDR3 sequence: CACDPLRATLLGALTDKLIF. CDR3 nucleotide sequence: TGTGCCTGCGACCCGCTCCGGGCTACGTTACTGGGGGCCCTAACCGATAAACTCATCTTT. The chain couples TRDV2 to TRDJ1; 8 nucleotides align to TRDD3. Germline lookup yields CDR1 GEAIGNYY and CDR2 EKD. The CDR3 runs 20 residues. With 7 bases clipped from V and 2 bases from J, the junction kept 26 bases outside the gene matches.